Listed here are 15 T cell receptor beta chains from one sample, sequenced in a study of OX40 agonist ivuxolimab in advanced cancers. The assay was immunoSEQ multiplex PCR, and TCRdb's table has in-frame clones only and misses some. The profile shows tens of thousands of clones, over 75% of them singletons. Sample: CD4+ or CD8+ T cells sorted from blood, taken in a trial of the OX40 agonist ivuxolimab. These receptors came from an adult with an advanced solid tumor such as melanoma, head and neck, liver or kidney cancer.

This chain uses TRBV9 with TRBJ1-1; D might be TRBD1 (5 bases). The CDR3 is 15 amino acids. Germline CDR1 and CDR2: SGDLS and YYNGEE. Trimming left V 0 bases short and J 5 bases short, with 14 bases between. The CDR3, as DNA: TGTGCCAGCAGCGTAGCAGGGTTTGAGGGTACTGAAGCTTTCTTT. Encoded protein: CASSVAGFEGTEAFF.

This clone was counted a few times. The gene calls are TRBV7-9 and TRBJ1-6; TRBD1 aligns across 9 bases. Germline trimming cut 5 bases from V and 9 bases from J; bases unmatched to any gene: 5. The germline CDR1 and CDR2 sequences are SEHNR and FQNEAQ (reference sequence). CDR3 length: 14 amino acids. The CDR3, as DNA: TGTGCCAGCAGCCAGACAGGGGGGAGTTCACCCCTCCACTTT. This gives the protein CASSQTGGSSPLHF.

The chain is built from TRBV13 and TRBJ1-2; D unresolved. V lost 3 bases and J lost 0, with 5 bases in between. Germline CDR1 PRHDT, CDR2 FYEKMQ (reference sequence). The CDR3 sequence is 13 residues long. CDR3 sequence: CASSLEPNYGYTF. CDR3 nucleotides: TGTGCCAGCAGCTTGGAACCTAACTATGGCTACACCTTC.

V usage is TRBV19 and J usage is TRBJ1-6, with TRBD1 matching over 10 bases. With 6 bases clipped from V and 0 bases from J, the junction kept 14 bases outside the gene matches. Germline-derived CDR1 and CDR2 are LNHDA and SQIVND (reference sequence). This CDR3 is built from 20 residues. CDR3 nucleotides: TGTGCCAGTAGCACGGGGGGGGACAGGGGCCAAAGCTCCTATAATTCACCCCTCCACTTT. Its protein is CASSTGGDRGQSSYNSPLHF.

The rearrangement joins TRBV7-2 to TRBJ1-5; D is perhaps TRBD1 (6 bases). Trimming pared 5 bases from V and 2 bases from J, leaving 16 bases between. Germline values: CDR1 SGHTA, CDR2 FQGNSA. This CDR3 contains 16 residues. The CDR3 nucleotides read TGTGCCAGCAGCCCCCCTGGGGGCGCTGGCAATCAGCCCCAGCATTTT. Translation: CASSPPGGAGNQPQHF.

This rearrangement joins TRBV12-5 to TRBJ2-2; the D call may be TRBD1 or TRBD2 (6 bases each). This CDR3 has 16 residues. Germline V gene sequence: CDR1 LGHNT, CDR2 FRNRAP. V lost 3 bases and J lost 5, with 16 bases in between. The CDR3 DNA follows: TGTGCTAGTGGTTTTAGGGGGGCGCGGTATACCGGGGAGCTGTTTTTT. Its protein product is CASGFRGARYTGELFF. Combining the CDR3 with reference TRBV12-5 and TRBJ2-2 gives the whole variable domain DARVTQTPRHKVTEMGQEVTMRCQPILGHNTVFWYRQTMMQGLELLAYFRNRAPLDDSGMPKDRFSAEMPDATLATLKIQPSEPRDSAVYFCASGFRGARYTGELFFGEGSRLTVL.

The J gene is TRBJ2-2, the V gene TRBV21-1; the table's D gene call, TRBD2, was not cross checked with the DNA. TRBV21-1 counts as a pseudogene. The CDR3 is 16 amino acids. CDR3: CASSKKLAGGPGELFF. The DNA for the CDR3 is TGTGCCAGCAGCAAAAAGTTAGCGGGGGGCCCCGGGGAGCTGTTTTTT.

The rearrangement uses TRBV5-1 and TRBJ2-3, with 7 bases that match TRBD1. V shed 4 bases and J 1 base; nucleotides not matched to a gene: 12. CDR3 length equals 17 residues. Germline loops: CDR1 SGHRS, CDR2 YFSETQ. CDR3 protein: CASSRDSPGLGTDTQYF. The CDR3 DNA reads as TGCGCCAGCAGCCGGGACAGCCCAGGGCTGGGCACAGATACGCAGTATTTT.

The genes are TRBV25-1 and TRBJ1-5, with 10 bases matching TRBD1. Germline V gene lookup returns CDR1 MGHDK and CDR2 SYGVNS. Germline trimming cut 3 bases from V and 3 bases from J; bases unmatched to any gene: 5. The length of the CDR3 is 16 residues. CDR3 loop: CASSDTGTGANQPQHF. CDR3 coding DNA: TGTGCCAGCAGTGATACCGGGACAGGGGCCAATCAGCCCCAGCATTTT.

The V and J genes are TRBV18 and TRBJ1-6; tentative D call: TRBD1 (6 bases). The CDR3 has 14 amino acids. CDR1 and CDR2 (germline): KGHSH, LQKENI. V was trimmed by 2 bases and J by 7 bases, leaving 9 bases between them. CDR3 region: CASSPYRENSPLHF. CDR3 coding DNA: TGTGCCAGCTCACCATACAGGGAAAATTCACCCCTCCACTTT.

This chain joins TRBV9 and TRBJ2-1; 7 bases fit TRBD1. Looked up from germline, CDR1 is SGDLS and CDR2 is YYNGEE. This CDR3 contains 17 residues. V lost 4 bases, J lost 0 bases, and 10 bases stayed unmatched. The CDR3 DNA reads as TGTGCCAGCAGCCTCGGAATACAGGGGAGCTCCTACAATGAGCAGTTCTTC. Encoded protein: CASSLGIQGSSYNEQFF.

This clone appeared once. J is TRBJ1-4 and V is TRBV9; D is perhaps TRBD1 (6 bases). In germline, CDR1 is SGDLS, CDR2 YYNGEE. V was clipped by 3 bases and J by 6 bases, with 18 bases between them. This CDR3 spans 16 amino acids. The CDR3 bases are TGTGCCAGCAGCGCTCCCCCGGGGGGCTCGTATGAAAAACTGTTTTTT. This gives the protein CASSAPPGGSYEKLFF.

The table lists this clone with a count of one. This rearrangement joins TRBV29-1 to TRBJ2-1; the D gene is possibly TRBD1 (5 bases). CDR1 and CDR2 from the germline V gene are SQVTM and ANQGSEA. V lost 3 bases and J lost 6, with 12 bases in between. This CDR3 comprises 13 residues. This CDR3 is CSVEGPGRNEQFF. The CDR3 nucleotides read TGCAGCGTTGAGGGGCCAGGGCGCAATGAGCAGTTCTTC.

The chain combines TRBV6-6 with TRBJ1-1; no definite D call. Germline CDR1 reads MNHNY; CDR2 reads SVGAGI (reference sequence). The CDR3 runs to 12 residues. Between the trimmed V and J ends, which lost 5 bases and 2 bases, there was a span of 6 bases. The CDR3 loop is CASSHLNTEAFF. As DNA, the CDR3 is TGTGCCAGCAGTCACTTAAACACTGAAGCTTTCTTT.

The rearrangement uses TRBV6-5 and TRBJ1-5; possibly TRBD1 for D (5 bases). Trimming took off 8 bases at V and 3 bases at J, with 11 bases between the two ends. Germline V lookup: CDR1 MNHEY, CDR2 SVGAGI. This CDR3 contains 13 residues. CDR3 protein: CASVVGANQPQHF. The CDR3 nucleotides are TGTGCCAGCGTCGTCGGGGCCAATCAGCCCCAGCATTTT.